This T cell receptor beta chain was retrieved from a study of T cell clones after liver transplantation (dated by TCRdb to between 2017 and 2020). About the study as a whole: The samples were obtained from ITN030ST, a randomized trial that attempted immunosuppression withdrawal within 2 years after liver transplantation. To count as tolerant, a recipient had to stay completely off immunosuppression for at least one year without liver enzymes climbing beyond twice the upper limit of normal. Third party-reactive TCRbeta sequences were also identified from pre-transplant MLRs to serve as an antigen-independent comparator for donor-reactive sequences. Subjects received no induction therapy and standard immunosuppression until randomization at 12-24 months post-transplant. Donor-reactive T cell clones were identified using TCRbeta sequencing after a pre-transplant mixed lymphocyte reaction and were then followed in post-transplant blood. The study cohort included 8 liver transplant recipients, of whom 3 were classified as tolerant and 5 as non-tolerant. Of the eight recipients, three were HCV-positive, while the remaining recipients had been transplanted for non-autoimmune, non-viral indications. Blood samples were taken pre-transplant, pre-randomization before withdrawal, and post-randomization after full withdrawal or failed withdrawal. Broad study findings and their caveats: The decline in donor-reactive sequences exceeded the decline in third party-reactive sequences, suggesting partial antigen-specific deletion that was unrelated to withdrawal success. Circulating donor-reactive CD4 TCRbeta sequences fell significantly post-transplant in most of the 8 subjects, irrespective of tolerance or HCV status. After accounting for repertoire turnover, donor-reactive detection was significantly reduced in 7 of 8 subjects for CD4 and 8 of 8 for CD8. Conclusions were preliminary, limited by small, heterogeneous patient numbers and non-standardized post-transplant time points. Since no allograft tissue specimens were available, donor-reactive T cells may have migrated into the graft instead of being deleted. Low numbers of available donor cells limited the measurable donor-reactive repertoire in two subjects.

Using immunoSEQ, frozen genomic DNA was subjected to high-throughput TCRbeta CDR3 sequencing, a process that included PCR amplification, mapping, bias correction and internal controls. In the source study's methods: Productive rearrangements were kept, and unique TCRbeta sequences were defined by CDR3 nucleotide sequence plus V and J gene. Donor-reactive sequences required at least 5-fold expansion in CFSE-low cells versus unstimulated pre-transplant cells and at least 0.01% frequency. To ensure at least 90% detection power, minimum frequency thresholds were set for each subject based on that subject's lowest-template unstimulated sample. Repertoire turnover was measured by Jensen-Shannon divergence between the top 1000 TCRbeta sequences post- and pre-transplant. Two-sided Fisher's exact tests were used to test for changes in the detection of donor-reactive sequences. Drawn from immuneACCESS, this table holds only the in-frame rearrangements with V and J called that TCRdb kept. Clones are partly lost; checked studies trace under half to an unresolved V gene and leave the rest unexplained. V and J calls plus clone size are reproduced from that table; the DNA served to infer D and trimming. For this sample there are about 120,000 clones; about nine tenths appear just once. Approximately 0.78% of the sample rests with the top ten.

Trimming leaves V shorter by 0 bases and J shorter by 2 bases, with the junction holding 3 bases beyond the gene matches. The germline V gene sets CDR1 to MGHRA and CDR2 to YSYEKL. The CDR3 contains 16 residues, cysteine and phenylalanine counted. Here the CDR3 DNA is all that survives: 48 bases in frame from base 1. Unstimulated PBMCs, after thawing, were stained for CD3, CD4 and CD8 and then FACS-sorted into CD3+CD4+ and CD3+CD8+ populations. Randomization to immunosuppression withdrawal applied to every one of the 8 studied subjects. The Qiagen DNeasy Blood and Tissue Kit was used for genomic DNA isolation. Comments on this clone: Its antigen specificity is not known. No base quality values were provided; no much bigger clone lies one nucleotide off.

The sample was CD4+ T cells from blood, taken 12 months after liver transplant. The clonotype originates from a human patient who received a liver transplant. A transplant means some T cells may be of graft donor rather than patient origin. Recombination connected TRBV4-1 to TRBJ2-5; 10 of the junction bases match TRBD1. The nucleotide sequence is TGCGCCAGCAGCCAAGATGGGACAGGGGCTCAAGAGACCCAGTACTTC. This sequence encodes CASSQDGTGAQETQYF.